Presented here are 29 T cell receptor beta chains from one specimen sequenced in a study of blood T cells in healthy people across ages. The second PCR ran roughly 7 to 12 cycles with a sample-barcoded 5' primer and J-beta primers. MiXCR was run by TCRdb on the 5' RACE reads, yielding one entry per CDR3 protein. Of 700,000 to 850,000 distinct CDR3 sequences in the sample, roughly 34% are singletons; the top ten hold roughly 13%. The sequenced material came from blood. The receptor set was obtained from a man between 18 and 35 years old in good health.

About this clonotype: A much more abundant neighbour one base away suggests this may be a read error. The chain employs TRBV20-1 and TRBJ2-7, with 7 positions matching TRBD2. J was trimmed by 7 bases and V by 0 bases; bases with no gene match: 12. Germline V gives CDR1 DFQATT, CDR2 SNEGSKA (reference sequence). The CDR3 loop spans 15 amino acids. CDR3 residues: CSARDPGLNINEQYF. The CDR3 DNA is TGCAGTGCTAGAGACCCGGGACTAAATATCAATGAGCAGTACTTC.

This clonotype was picked up many times. The genes are TRBV10-3 and TRBJ2-1; a possible D gene is TRBD2 (6 bases). Between the trimmed V and J ends, which lost 5 bases and 8 bases, there was a span of 16 bases. In germline, CDR1 is ENHRY, CDR2 SYGVKD. The CDR3 length is 14 residues. The CDR3 nucleotides read TGTGCCATCAGTACTAGCCTAATAGGGGATGAGCAGTTCTTC. Amino acid sequence: CAISTSLIGDEQFF.

The sample holds many counts of this clonotype. This sequence joins TRBV12-3 or TRBV12-4 and TRBJ1-6, with D maybe TRBD1 (5 bases). Trimming took 2 bases from V and 11 from J, leaving 16 bases between them. The CDR3 runs 15 residues. CDR3 nucleotides: TGTGCCAGCAGTTTAAGGGCAGGGCACGGGACACCCCTCCACTTT. This sequence encodes CASSLRAGHGTPLHF.

This clonotype has just a few counts. V gene TRBV10-3 combines with J gene TRBJ2-5; 7 bases align to TRBD1. The end of the DNA is better explained by TRBJ2-7, so the J call may be wrong. The CDR3 runs 15 residues. Germline V CDR1 and CDR2: ENHRY, SYGVKD. The CDR3 nucleotides are TGTGCCATCAGTGAGTGGGTTCTACAGGGGTACGAGCAGTACTTC. Translating gives CAISEWVLQGYEQYF.

The chain recombines TRBV7-6 with TRBJ2-2; possibly TRBD2 for D (6 bases). Germline loops: CDR1 SGHVS, CDR2 FNYEAQ. The CDR3 runs 15 residues. Trimming took 0 bases from V and 6 from J, leaving 11 bases between them. The CDR3 protein is CASSLATSEAGELFF. CDR3 sequence (DNA): TGTGCCAGCAGCTTAGCGACTAGTGAGGCCGGGGAGCTGTTTTTT.

A remark on this clonotype: At one end the junction does not follow the germline gene, possibly because of a read error. The chain employs TRBV20-1 and TRBJ2-5, with a weak D call TRBD2 (5 bases). The DNA end lines up better with TRBJ2-7; the J call may be wrong. CDR3 length: 12 residues. CDR1 and CDR2 from the germline V gene are DFQATT and SNEGSKA (reference sequence). The CDR3 loop is CSTRRTGNEQYF. The CDR3 DNA sequence: TGCAGTACTAGACGTACTGGGAACGAGCAGTACTTC.

The rearrangement joins TRBV24-1 to TRBJ1-2, with no clear D. Germline V gene sequence: CDR1 KGHDR, CDR2 SFDVKD. CDR3 length equals 12 residues. The CDR3 protein is CAALAGSNGYTF. Here the CDR3 DNA reads TGTGCAGCGCTGGCCGGGAGCAATGGCTACACCTTC.

The rearrangement links TRBV7-9 to TRBJ2-3; a weak D match, TRBD2 (6 bases). The CDR3 covers 14 residues. The V end was cut by 10 bases, the J end by 2 bases, with 16 bases between. Germline lookup yields CDR1 SEHNR and CDR2 FQNEAQ (reference sequence). This CDR3 reads CATRDSIYTDTQYF. CDR3 DNA sequence: TGTGCCACCCGGGACTCAATATACACAGATACGCAGTATTTT.

The chain links TRBV20-1 to TRBJ1-1, with a possible D match to TRBD1 (5 bases). V shed 6 bases and J shed 0 bases, with 8 bases lying between them. The CDR3 contains 12 residues. Germline V CDR1 and CDR2: DFQATT, SNEGSKA (reference sequence). The CDR3 DNA reads as TGCAGTGCACCGACAGTGAACACTGAAGCTTTCTTT. The encoded protein is CSAPTVNTEAFF.

This clonotype was observed a few times. In DNA form, the CDR3 reads TGTGCCAGCAGTTACAGGACAGGGGGTAATTCACCCCTCCACTTT. Its translation: CASSYRTGGNSPLHF. The V gene is TRBV6-2 or TRBV6-3, the J gene TRBJ1-6, with TRBD1 identical over 10 bases. The germline gives CDR1 MNHEY, CDR2 SVGEGT. The CDR3 is made up of 15 amino acids. Trimming cost V 2 bases and J 6 bases; bases outside gene matches: 1.

This clonotype has a count of ten or more. DNA of the CDR3: TGTGCCAGCAGCTTAGACCGGACTAAAGAGACCCAGTACTTC. Translating it yields CASSLDRTKETQYF. This sequence joins TRBV7-2 and TRBJ2-5; possibly TRBD2 for D (6 bases). Trimming removed 1 base from V and 3 bases from J, with 9 bases in between. Germline V gives CDR1 SGHTA, CDR2 FQGNSA. CDR3 length: 14 residues.

In this sample, this clonotype turned up many times. This chain uses TRBV16 with TRBJ2-3, with D unclear. The germline gives CDR1 KGHSY, CDR2 FQNENV. V was trimmed by 0 bases and J by 2 bases, leaving 6 bases between them. CDR3 size: 14 residues. The CDR3 DNA reads as TGTGCCAGCAGCCAATCTGTCCACACAGATACGCAGTATTTT. This encodes CASSQSVHTDTQYF.

This clonotype was seen once. The rearrangement links TRBV20-1 to TRBJ2-3; the match to TRBD2 covers 9 bases. This CDR3 has 13 amino acids. Trimming at V came to 7 bases and at J to 1 base, leaving 3 bases not matched to a gene. Per germline, CDR1 DFQATT and CDR2 SNEGSKA (reference sequence). In DNA form, the CDR3 reads TGCAGTGGCGGCGGGGGGGGCACAGATACGCAGTATTTT. Translated: CSGGGGGTDTQYF.

This clonotype showed up many times. This rearrangement joins TRBV12-3 or TRBV12-4 to TRBJ1-2, with 9 bases matching TRBD1. The CDR3 loop spans 14 amino acids. J gave up 5 bases and V 6 bases, and 7 bases lay outside the gene matches. The CDR3 here is CASRATGGLYGYTF. CDR3 sequence (DNA): TGTGCCAGCAGAGCGACAGGGGGGCTTTATGGCTACACCTTC.

The rearrangement uses TRBV5-1 and TRBJ2-4; 7 bases are shared with TRBD1. The J segment lost 5 bases and the V segment lost 0 bases, leaving 2 bases of the junction unmatched. Germline CDR1 SGHRS, CDR2 YFSETQ. This CDR3 is built from 14 residues. In DNA, the CDR3 is TGCGCCAGCAGCTTGGCTCAGGGGGAAAACATTCAGTACTTC. It yields the protein CASSLAQGENIQYF.

This clonotype occurred many times. The chain joins TRBV4-3 to TRBJ1-2; D gene ambiguous. Germline loops: CDR1 LGHNA, CDR2 YSLEER. V lost 3 bases and J 4 bases, leaving 18 bases between the germline ends. The CDR3 is 16 residues long. The CDR3 protein is CASSHRLSELPYGYTF. The CDR3 bases are TGCGCCAGCAGCCACCGCTTATCCGAGTTACCCTATGGCTACACCTTC.

V gene TRBV7-2 combines with J gene TRBJ1-1, with D perhaps matching TRBD1 (5 bases). Germline CDR1 reads SGHTA; CDR2 reads FQGNSA. The V end lost 1 base, the J end lost 11 bases, and 11 bases lay between the germline ends. This CDR3 contains 12 residues. The CDR3 region has the DNA TGTGCCAGCAGCTTAGAGGGACTTTGGGCTTTCTTT. It specifies CASSLEGLWAFF.

A remark on this clonotype: The junction departs from the called germline gene at one end, perhaps through a read error. This chain joins TRBV20-1 and TRBJ2-3; D uncertain. This CDR3 contains 14 residues. Germline assignment: CDR1 DFQATT and CDR2 SNEGSKA (reference sequence). CDR3 coding DNA: TGCGGTGCCCCGGTGGGTGATAGCACAGATACGCAGTATTTT. Encoded protein: CGAPVGDSTDTQYF.

This clonotype was picked up many times. V is TRBV20-1 and J is TRBJ1-2; D possibly corresponds to TRBD1 (5 bases). Trimming removed 6 bases from V and 13 bases from J, with 18 bases in between. Germline CDR1 reads DFQATT; CDR2 reads SNEGSKA (reference sequence). The CDR3 length is 11 residues. The CDR3 is CSADSLGVSTF. Here the CDR3 DNA reads TGCAGTGCCGACAGTTTAGGAGTATCCACCTTC.

This clonotype has a count of ten or more. This chain connects TRBV10-3 to TRBJ2-3, with 10 bases that match TRBD1. The CDR3 length is 14 residues. The germline CDR1 and CDR2 sequences are ENHRY and SYGVKD. The ends lost 6 bases at V and 4 bases at J; junction bases unmatched: 4. CDR3 amino acids: CAIRRQGASDTQYF. DNA of the CDR3: TGTGCCATCAGGCGACAGGGGGCATCAGATACGCAGTATTTT.

The table lists this clonotype with a few counts. The rearrangement links TRBV25-1 to TRBJ2-1, with TRBD1 as a possible D gene (5 bases). This CDR3 comprises 15 residues. V lost 5 bases, J lost 3 bases, and 14 bases lay in between. Germline CDR1 MGHDK, CDR2 SYGVNS. The CDR3 bases are TGTGCCAGCAGTAAGACAGATCTTTACTACAATGAGCAGTTCTTC. This encodes CASSKTDLYYNEQFF. The whole variable domain, remainder taken from reference TRBV25-1 and TRBJ2-1, is EADIYQTPRYLVIGTGKKITLECSQTMGHDKMYWYQQDPGMELHLIHYSYGVNSTEKGDLSSESTVSRIRTEHFPLTLESARPSHTSQYLCASSKTDLYYNEQFFGPGTRLTVL.

This clonotype has more than one count but fewer than ten. The V and J genes are TRBV20-1 and TRBJ1-4; D perhaps matches TRBD1 (6 bases). With 5 bases removed from V and 10 bases from J, the gap between germline ends came to 17 bases. The CDR3 runs to 13 residues. Germline lookup yields CDR1 DFQATT and CDR2 SNEGSKA (reference sequence). The CDR3 loop is CSARPEGGGKLFF. CDR3 nucleotides: TGCAGTGCTCGTCCGGAGGGGGGCGGAAAACTGTTTTTT.

As for this clonotype: Given a much more abundant clone one base away, this may be a read error. V usage is TRBV2 and J usage is TRBJ2-7, with a possible D match to TRBD1 (6 bases). The germline V and J ends were trimmed by 5 bases and 0 bases, with 17 bases remaining between them. Per the germline V gene, CDR1 is SNHLY and CDR2 is FYNNEI. This CDR3 is built from 16 residues. The chain's CDR3 is CASSLVVTGRSYEQYF. The CDR3 nucleotides read TGTGCCAGCAGTTTGGTCGTAACAGGGCGCTCCTACGAGCAGTACTTC.

The CDR3 spells CSARAPTPNEQFF. In DNA form, the CDR3 reads TGCAGTGCTAGAGCCCCAACTCCCAATGAGCAGTTCTTC. The V and J genes are TRBV20-1 and TRBJ2-1, with unresolved D. The CDR3 consists of 13 residues. The V and J ends lost 1 base and 6 bases respectively, with 10 bases between them. Germline V lookup: CDR1 DFQATT, CDR2 SNEGSKA (reference sequence).

The chain links TRBV12-3 or TRBV12-4 to TRBJ2-7; D tentatively fits TRBD1 or TRBD2 (5 bases each). The V end was cut by 5 bases, the J end by 6 bases, with 17 bases between. There are 14 residues in the CDR3. The CDR3 spells CASSPAEGPGEQYF. As DNA, the CDR3 is TGTGCCAGCAGTCCTGCCGAGGGGCCTGGCGAGCAGTACTTC.

The chain is built from TRBV27 and TRBJ1-2; D is unclear. This CDR3 comprises 15 residues. The germline gives CDR1 MNHEY, CDR2 SMNVEV (reference sequence). With 5 bases removed from V and 3 bases from J, the gap between germline ends came to 16 bases. The CDR3 is CASSRGTPRHYGYTF. Written as DNA, the CDR3 is TGTGCCAGCAGTCGGGGTACCCCGCGACACTATGGCTACACCTTC.

The genes are TRBV6-1 and TRBJ2-3; 10 bases map to TRBD1. Trimming at V came to 6 bases and at J to 3 bases, leaving 18 bases not matched to a gene. This CDR3 spans 19 amino acids. Germline loops: CDR1 MNHNS, CDR2 SASEGT. CDR3 residues: CASRRTGTGVFFITDTQYF. In DNA, the CDR3 is TGTGCCAGCAGACGTACCGGGACAGGGGTATTCTTTATTACAGATACGCAGTATTTT.

The rearrangement links TRBV20-1 to TRBJ2-4, with D possibly being TRBD1 (6 bases). V lost 7 bases and J lost 0, with 22 bases in between. The CDR3 sequence is 17 residues long. The germline V gene has CDR1 DFQATT and CDR2 SNEGSKA (reference sequence). The CDR3 DNA reads TGCAGTGTCACAAGGACCGACGGACAGTTAGCCAAAAACATTCAGTACTTC. This gives the protein CSVTRTDGQLAKNIQYF.

For this clonotype: A read error is possible here, since a much larger clone lies one base away. CDR3 coding DNA: TGCGCCAGCCGCCAAGATCCGAGCGGAGACAATGAGCAGTTCTTC. Protein sequence: CASRQDPSGDNEQFF. The rearrangement uses TRBV4-3 and TRBJ2-1, with D possibly TRBD2 on 5 matching bases. Germline V gene lookup returns CDR1 LGHNA and CDR2 YSLEER. The CDR3 consists of 15 residues.